The 22 T cell receptor beta chains reported below all come from one sample, sequenced in a study of Graves' ophthalmopathy and Graves' hyperthyroidism. CDR3 regions of TCR beta were amplified from RNA transcripts. HTBI-primed first-round RT-PCR preceded second-round multiplex PCR. TCRdb re-called the multiplex PCR reads with MiXCR, one entry per CDR3 protein. The data hold hundreds of thousands of distinct CDR3 sequences, with about 22% observed a single time. The sequenced sample was peripheral blood. These receptors were obtained from a woman between 50 and 59 years old with Graves' ophthalmopathy.

This clonotype was found many times. The genes are TRBV6-1 and TRBJ2-7; 9 bases line up with TRBD2. With 6 bases clipped from V and 4 bases from J, the junction kept 10 bases outside the gene matches. The CDR3 contains 15 residues. Germline V gene lookup returns CDR1 MNHNS and CDR2 SASEGT. The CDR3 DNA reads as TGTGCCAGCAGAACGGGAAGCGGGAGGTGGTACGAGCAGTACTTC. It translates to CASRTGSGRWYEQYF.

This clonotype was recorded a few times. The chain combines TRBV20-1 with TRBJ2-5, with 10 bases aligning to TRBD2. In germline, CDR1 is DFQATT, CDR2 SNEGSKA (reference sequence). The junction had 8 bases not matched to a gene; V was cut back by 2 bases and J by 5 bases. The CDR3 has 15 residues. CDR3 bases: TGCAGTGCTAGAAATGCTCTAGCGGGAGATGAGACCCAGTACTTC. It translates to CSARNALAGDETQYF.

This chain connects TRBV4-1 to TRBJ1-2; TRBD1 aligns across 7 bases. The CDR3 extends over 15 amino acids. CDR1 MGHRA and CDR2 YSYEKL come from the germline V gene. The ends lost 4 bases at V and 1 base at J; junction bases unmatched: 6. The CDR3 DNA reads TGCGCCAGCAGCCGCCGACAGGGAAATAACTATGGCTACACCTTC. Translated: CASSRRQGNNYGYTF.

This clonotype showed up just once. The rearrangement uses TRBV6-5 and TRBJ2-7; TRBD2 matches 11 bases. V was clipped by 2 bases and J by 4 bases; unmatched bases: 4. Germline loops: CDR1 MNHEY, CDR2 SVGAGI. The CDR3 runs 15 residues. The CDR3 sequence: CASSYGASGRYEQYF. As DNA, the CDR3 is TGTGCCAGCAGTTACGGGGCTAGCGGGAGGTACGAGCAGTACTTC.

In its sample, this clonotype was seen many times. This rearrangement joins TRBV27 to TRBJ2-7; perhaps TRBD2 as D (5 bases). Germline CDR1 and CDR2: MNHEY and SMNVEV (reference sequence). The CDR3 sequence is 16 residues long. The V end lost 4 bases, the J end lost 0 bases, and 16 bases lay between the germline ends. CDR3 sequence reads: CASSSVWAGRSYEQYF. The CDR3, as DNA: TGTGCCAGCAGTTCGGTGTGGGCGGGCCGCTCCTACGAGCAGTACTTC.

Ten or more counts support this clonotype. The chain links TRBV20-1 to TRBJ1-5, with 11 bases fitting TRBD1. Germline values: CDR1 DFQATT, CDR2 SNEGSKA (reference sequence). The CDR3 covers 16 residues. After removal of 3 bases from V and 2 bases from J, the junction contained 6 bases not matched to a gene. The CDR3 DNA reads as TGCAGTGCTAGGGGACAGGGGGATAAGGGCAATCAGCCCCAGCATTTT. It specifies CSARGQGDKGNQPQHF.

This clonotype was seen only a few times. Just one base apart from a much larger clone, this may be a read error. The chain employs TRBV19 and TRBJ2-5, with D perhaps TRBD1 or TRBD2 (6 bases each). The germline V gene encodes CDR1 LNHDA and CDR2 SQIVND (reference sequence). The CDR3 has 14 amino acids. The CDR3 coding sequence is TGTACCAGTAGTAGAAGGGGGGATCGGGAGACCCAGTACTTC. Protein: CTSSRRGDRETQYF.

The J gene is TRBJ1-1, the V gene TRBV6-1, with D possibly TRBD1 on 5 matching bases. This CDR3 spans 14 amino acids. The V end lost 5 bases, the J end lost 1 base, and 11 bases lay between the germline ends. Germline V lookup: CDR1 MNHNS, CDR2 SASEGT. CDR3 loop: CASSPGRQNTEAFF. Here the CDR3 DNA reads TGTGCCAGCAGTCCGGGACGACAGAACACTGAAGCTTTCTTT.

This clonotype came up many times. This chain joins TRBV30 and TRBJ1-1; tentatively, D is TRBD1 (5 bases). The CDR3 loop spans 13 amino acids. The germline V and J ends were trimmed by 4 bases and 5 bases, with 14 bases remaining between them. Per the germline V gene, CDR1 is GTSNPN and CDR2 is SVGIG (reference sequence). The CDR3 DNA is TGTGCCTGGAACCAGGGAGGTGATACTGAAGCTTTCTTT. Translation gives CAWNQGGDTEAFF. Full variable domain (remainder filled in from reference TRBV30 and TRBJ1-1): SQTIHQWPATLVQPVGSPLSLECTVEGTSNPNLYWYRQAAGRGLQLLFYSVGIGQISSEVPQNLSASRPQDRQFILSSKKLLLSDSGFYLCAWNQGGDTEAFFGQGTRLTVV.

This clonotype came up many times. This chain joins TRBV3-1 and TRBJ1-6; D is ambiguous. Germline V lookup: CDR1 LGHDT, CDR2 YNNKEL (reference sequence). V lost 3 bases, J lost 6 bases, and 12 bases lay in between. The CDR3 totals 15 residues. In DNA form, the CDR3 reads TGTGCCAGCAGCCAGCCTGGACGGCTTAATTCACCCCTCCACTTT. Protein sequence: CASSQPGRLNSPLHF.

This clonotype was seen at least ten times. The rearrangement joins TRBV20-1 to TRBJ1-3, with no clear D. With 0 bases removed from V and 4 bases from J, the gap between germline ends came to 13 bases. Germline CDR1 is DFQATT and CDR2 is SNEGSKA (reference sequence). The CDR3 covers 15 residues. The CDR3 reads CSARDSATLGNTIYF. The CDR3 DNA reads as TGCAGTGCTAGAGATTCGGCGACTTTAGGAAACACCATATATTTT.

In its sample, this clonotype was seen many times. This chain uses TRBV6-5 with TRBJ2-7, with D hard to call. V was shortened by 4 bases and J by 6 bases, with 10 bases between the two germline ends. The length of the CDR3 is 12 residues. CDR1 MNHEY and CDR2 SVGAGI come from the germline V gene. CDR3 protein: CASSSRSLEQYF. The CDR3 DNA sequence: TGTGCCAGCAGTTCCCGGTCCCTCGAGCAGTACTTC.

This clonotype was recorded at least ten times. J is TRBJ1-2 and V is TRBV7-2, with D possibly matching TRBD1 (5 bases). Germline values: CDR1 SGHTA, CDR2 FQGNSA. The V end was cut by 4 bases, the J end by 3 bases, with 12 bases between. This CDR3 has 14 residues. CDR3 loop: CASSSVRGDYGYTF. DNA for the CDR3: TGTGCCAGCAGCTCCGTCCGAGGGGACTATGGCTACACCTTC.

This clonotype was detected ten times or more. The V gene is TRBV2, the J gene TRBJ1-5; TRBD1 might be the D (5 bases). The CDR3 spans 13 residues. Germline CDR1 SNHLY, CDR2 FYNNEI. The V end was cut by 6 bases, the J end by 4 bases, with 10 bases between. CDR3 DNA: TGTGCCAGCAGACCCGACAGAAATCAGCCCCAGCATTTT. The encoded protein is CASRPDRNQPQHF. Together with reference TRBV2 and TRBJ1-5, the CDR3 gives the full variable domain: EPEVTQTPSHQVTQMGQEVILRCVPISNHLYFYWYRQILGQKVEFLVSFYNNEISEKSEIFDDQFSVERPDGSNFTLKIRSTKLEDSAMYFCASRPDRNQPQHFGDGTRLSIL.

This clonotype has ten or more counts. The V and J genes are TRBV4-2 and TRBJ2-7; 7 bases fit TRBD1. V shed 0 bases, J shed 5 bases, and the junction held 7 bases outside the gene matches. CDR1 and CDR2 (germline): LGHNA, YNFKEQ. The CDR3 totals 15 residues. The CDR3 coding sequence is TGTGCCAGCAGCCAAGACCGGGACAGACAAGACGAGCAGTACTTC. This encodes CASSQDRDRQDEQYF.

This clonotype appeared many times. DNA of the CDR3: TGCGCCAGCAGCGTGGGCAGGATGGGCGAGCAGTACTTC. It encodes CASSVGRMGEQYF. The chain is built from TRBV5-1 and TRBJ2-7; D is unresolved. Per the germline V gene, CDR1 is SGHRS and CDR2 is YFSETQ. Trimming took off 4 bases at V and 6 bases at J, with 14 bases between the two ends. The CDR3 contains 13 residues.

The CDR3 DNA follows: TGTGCCAGCAGCGACAGGGTCACCGGGGAGCTGTTTTTT. Protein sequence: CASSDRVTGELFF. The rearrangement uses TRBV11-1 and TRBJ2-2; 7 nucleotides agree with TRBD1. Per the germline V gene, CDR1 is SGHAT and CDR2 is FQDESV (reference sequence). V shed 5 bases and J 4 bases; nucleotides not matched to a gene: 1. The CDR3 contains 13 residues.

This clonotype was counted many times. This rearrangement joins TRBV5-5 to TRBJ1-2; no firm D call. Germline V gene sequence: CDR1 SGHKS, CDR2 YYEKEE (reference sequence). With 1 base removed from V and 7 bases from J, the gap between germline ends came to 5 bases. There are 11 residues in the CDR3. The CDR3 DNA follows: TGTGCCAGCAGCTTGAAAGGTGGCTACACCTTC. This codes for CASSLKGGYTF.

The gene calls are TRBV6-2 or TRBV6-3 and TRBJ2-7; no definite D call. V lost 2 bases to trimming and J lost 4 bases, with 21 bases between them. The CDR3 runs to 17 residues. CDR1 is MNHEY, CDR2 SVGEGT, per germline. CDR3 loop: CASSYNPRITSLYEQYF. The CDR3 DNA follows: TGTGCCAGCAGTTACAACCCCCGCATCACATCATTATACGAGCAGTACTTC.

V usage is TRBV7-3 and J usage is TRBJ2-1, with 10 bases lining up with TRBD2. V lost 5 bases, J lost 4 bases, and 5 bases stayed unmatched. Germline V CDR1 and CDR2: SGHTA, FQGTGA. CDR3 length equals 15 residues. The CDR3 DNA reads TGTGCCAGCAGCGCCCTAGCGGGGGTTTACAATGAGCAGTTCTTC. The encoded protein is CASSALAGVYNEQFF.

The chain uses TRBV10-3 and TRBJ2-3; 12 nucleotides align to TRBD2. The CDR3 has 15 amino acids. The germline V gene encodes CDR1 ENHRY and CDR2 SYGVKD. V lost 4 bases to trimming and J lost 5 bases; unmatched junction nucleotides: 4. The CDR3 DNA sequence: TGTGCCATCAGTGCCGGACTAGCGGGAATAGATACGCAGTATTTT. As protein: CAISAGLAGIDTQYF.

This clonotype was observed at least ten times. The CDR3 coding sequence is TGTGCCAGCGTAGGTAGCGGGAGAGTTGAGACCCAGTACTTC. Protein product: CASVGSGRVETQYF. The V gene is TRBV2, the J gene TRBJ2-5; 9 bases are a match to TRBD2. Germline-derived CDR1 and CDR2 are SNHLY and FYNNEI. Germline trimming cut 8 bases from V and 5 bases from J; bases unmatched to any gene: 9. The CDR3 sequence is 14 residues long.